This entry concerns a single T cell receptor beta chain. There is no known antigen for this receptor. No clone much larger than this one lies a single base away; base qualities are absent. The data originate from a study of CD8+ T cells in alopecia areata (dated by TCRdb to 2016 to 2018). Study-level background: The study used high-throughput TCRbeta sequencing to examine T cell clonal expansion in alopecia areata, in both the C3H/HeJ mouse model and human patients. Amplification of TCRbeta CDR3 regions was done by immunoSEQ multiplex PCR using 35 Vbeta forward primers and 13 Jbeta reverse primers. RNA was extracted with the PAXgene miRNA kit for fixed scalp, the miRNeasy kit for PBMCs, and the RNeasy kit for mouse skin. Human TCRbeta sequencing covered scalp tissue and sorted CD4+ and CD8+ peripheral blood T cells from patchy and totalis/universalis alopecia areata patients and healthy controls. Scalp clonality was compared among normal scalp (n=4), patchy alopecia areata scalp (n=8), and alopecia totalis/universalis scalp (n=8).

In about 5 patients from the biomarker study, CD4+ cells were sorted further to obtain CD25+CD127- cells. Lesional scalp punch biopsies and peripheral blood were obtained from alopecia areata patients. PBMCs were isolated by density centrifugation and stained for CD3, CD4 and CD8, after which CD4+ and CD8+ T cells were sorted on a FACSAria. Untreated alopecia areata patients were recruited as part of a multicenter biomarker study. General conclusions and limits of the study: Unlike mouse skin, where gammadelta T cells dominate, normal human skin contains resident alphabeta T cells that get sequenced too, which complicates analysis of the scalp TCR repertoire. Lesional scalp, especially in alopecia totalis/universalis, showed higher clonality and more expanded CD8+ clones than normal scalp, suggesting antigenic drive. Shared TCR sequences between patients were less evident than in mice, which may be partly attributable to HLA diversity in the patient population.

Libraries were prepared through the immunoSEQ multiplex PCR assay. To provide template for TCR sequencing, every sample had RNA extracted and reverse transcribed into cDNA. SuperScript III was used for first-strand cDNA synthesis, primed with a 2:1 mix of oligo-dT and random hexamers. A synthetic immune receptor repertoire was used to measure amplification bias, and any remaining bias was corrected computationally. Per the original workflow: After raw reads were preprocessed to remove errors, the CDR3 was defined following IMGT conventions as running from the conserved cysteine to phenylalanine. Clonality was computed as 1 minus the Shannon entropy, with the entropy normalized by log2 of the number of productive unique TCRs. Scalp TCRbeta sequences were cross-referenced with sorted blood CD4 and CD8 repertoires so that the CD4 or CD8 identity of scalp clones could be inferred. The immuneACCESS repertoire file appears here via TCRdb, limited to in-frame rearrangements. These files lack a portion of the clones; in checked studies, under half of the deficit traces to unresolved V genes, and the cause of the others is not known. That table gives V, J and clone size, and the DNA gave D and trimming. The sample records about 37,000 clones, more than 50% of which are singletons. The ten top clones hold under 2% of the sample.

Sample: CD4+ Tregs sorted from blood. This sequence originates from a human donor with alopecia areata.

The CDR3 corresponds to CASSLAVGTEAFF. The sequenced DNA is TGCGCCAGCAGCTTGGCAGTCGGCACTGAAGCTTTCTTT. The chain is made from TRBV5-1 and TRBJ1-1; no confident D gene assignment can be made. Its CDR3 holds 13 amino acids, cysteine through phenylalanine. The CDR3 DNA has 39 bases and is translated from base 1. The junction shows trimming of 0 bases on V and 4 bases on J, plus 7 bases between the germline ends. CDR1 is given as SGHRS and CDR2 as YFSETQ, both from the germline V gene.